This is a list of T cell receptor beta chains from one sample in a study of cytomegalovirus exposure and HLA in healthy donors. Data came from immunoSEQ multiplex PCR; TCRdb stores just in-frame clones and leaves some out. Of 120,000 or so clones listed, roughly 75% were seen once; the top ten hold 1.2%. The sample was PBMCs. The receptor source for this set is a female donor in good health and CMV-seronegative. Both conserved end residues are part of each CDR3. The D gene is left open where the match is weak. The size field is filled for only some rows; it gives once, few, many or a size class.

v_gene	d_gene	abundance	j_gene	CDR3nt	CDR3aa
TRBV18	-	-	TRBJ2-1	TGTGCCAGCTCACCAGGGCTCTACAATGAGCAGTTCTTC	CASSPGLYNEQFF
TRBV27	-	once	TRBJ1-2	TGTGCCAGCAGTTTCGGGGGGGGTAACTATGGCTACACCTTC	CASSFGGGNYGYTF
TRBV6-1	-	-	TRBJ1-1	TGTGCCAGCGGTTCCGACAGGCTAAACACTGAAGCTTTCTTT	CASGSDRLNTEAFF
TRBV1	-	-	TRBJ1-1	TGCACCAGCAGCCAAGGAACAGTTGGTGAAGCTTTCTTT	CTSSQGTVGEAFF
TRBV4-1	TRBD1	-	TRBJ2-7	TGCGCCAGCAGCCAAGAGACAGGGGCGGCACGCGAGCAGTACTTC	CASSQETGAAREQYF
TRBV19	TRBD1	few	TRBJ2-7	TGTGCCAGCCGACAGGGCTACGAGCAGTACTTC	CASRQGYEQYF
TRBV7-6	-	-	TRBJ1-1	TGTGCCAGCAAGTGGACAGCCGAGTACCCCCGCACTGAAGCTTTCTTT	CASKWTAEYPRTEAFF
TRBV28	TRBD1	few	TRBJ1-5	TGTGCCAGCAGCCCAAGACAGGGGTGGGAGCCCCAGCATTTT	CASSPRQGWEPQHF
TRBV15	-	-	TRBJ2-5	TGTGCCACCAGCCGCCTCTCGAGGGCGGGAGAGACCCAGTACTTC	CATSRLSRAGETQYF
TRBV6-1	-	once	TRBJ2-2	TGTGCCAGCAGTGGTGGGGCCCTGAACACCGGGGAGCTGTTTTTT	CASSGGALNTGELFF
TRBV18	-	once	TRBJ2-1	TGTGCCAGCTCACTCGCCCAGGGCCAAAATGAGCAGTTCTTC	CASSLAQGQNEQFF
TRBV7-8	-	-	TRBJ2-7	TGTGCCAGCAATAGAGATCCGGGTCAGAACGAGCAGTACTTC	CASNRDPGQNEQYF
TRBV6-5	TRBD1	-	TRBJ2-7	TGTGCCAGCGGAGCCCGCCGAGGACAGGGCCCGCAGTACTTC	CASGARRGQGPQYF
TRBV7-8	TRBD1	-	TRBJ1-5	TGTGCCAGCAGCTCCATGACAGGGCCAGGTATAGAGCCCCAGCATTTT	CASSSMTGPGIEPQHF
TRBV28	TRBD1	-	TRBJ1-4	TGTGCCAGCAGGACAGGGGCGTCTAATGAAAAACTGTTTTTT	CASRTGASNEKLFF
TRBV2	-	-	TRBJ1-1	TGTGCCAGCATCTCGCTCGGACAGCGGAACACTGAAGCTTTCTTT	CASISLGQRNTEAFF
TRBV29-1	-	-	TRBJ1-5	TGCAGCGTTGAAGGGTGGACATCTTATAGCAATCAGCCCCAGCATTTT	CSVEGWTSYSNQPQHF
TRBV19	-	-	TRBJ2-6	TGTGCCAGTAGTGAGTGGGGGGCTGGGGCCAACGTCCTGACTTTC	CASSEWGAGANVLTF
TRBV14	-	-	TRBJ2-7	TGTGCCAGCAGCGAACGGCCCGGGTATCAAGCGCAGTACTTC	CASSERPGYQAQYF
TRBV19	-	-	TRBJ1-2	TGTGCCAGTAGTCTTGGACAGCCAGTCTATGGCTACACCTTC	CASSLGQPVYGYTF
TRBV5-6	-	-	TRBJ2-4	TGTGCCAGCAGCTTAGGGTCCCAGGGAAACAGTCAGTACTTC	CASSLGSQGNSQYF
TRBV5-1	-	-	TRBJ2-5	TGCGCCAGCAGCTCCGCCGAGTCGGAGACCCAGTACTTC	CASSSAESETQYF
TRBV7-9	-	-	TRBJ2-7	TGTGCCAGCAGCTTTTGGACAGGAGGGGGCTACGAGCAGTACTTC	CASSFWTGGGYEQYF
TRBV18	TRBD1	few	TRBJ2-3	TGTGCCAGCTCACCCTTGACAGGGGGGCGTGCAGATACGCAGTATTTT	CASSPLTGGRADTQYF
TRBV7-2	TRBD1	-	TRBJ1-1	TGTGCCAGCAGCTCACAGGGGGACACTGAAGCTTTCTTT	CASSSQGDTEAFF
TRBV6-1	-	-	TRBJ2-7	TGTGCCAGCAGTGAAGATTTCTGGGCTAGCGACAACGAGCAGTACTTC	CASSEDFWASDNEQYF
TRBV18	TRBD1	once	TRBJ2-5	TGTGCCAGCTCACCCGGGACAGAAGAGACCCAGTACTTC	CASSPGTEETQYF
TRBV7-8	-	-	TRBJ1-2	TGTGCCAGCAGCCCCAGGACAAGCTATGGCTACACCTTC	CASSPRTSYGYTF
TRBV10-3	-	few	TRBJ2-2	TGTGCCATCAGTTCTCGGGACACAGCGAACACCGGGGAGCTGTTTTTT	CAISSRDTANTGELFF
TRBV5-1	TRBD2	few	TRBJ2-7	TGCGCCAGCAGGTGGGCTAGCGGGAGCTACGAGCAGTACTTC	CASRWASGSYEQYF
TRBV12-5	-	-	TRBJ1-2	TGTGCTAGTGGTTTGGTGCGGGACCGTAGCTATGGCTACACCTTC	CASGLVRDRSYGYTF
TRBV12-5	-	-	TRBJ2-7	TGTGCTAGTGGGTACAGAGACTCCTACGAGCAGTACTTC	CASGYRDSYEQYF
TRBV19	TRBD1	few	TRBJ2-2	TGTGCCAGTAGTCCCCGGACAGGGGCCACCGGGGAGCTGTTTTTT	CASSPRTGATGELFF
TRBV6-5	TRBD2	-	TRBJ2-1	TGTGCCAGCCAAGTCCTAGCGGGGTACAATGAGCAGTTCTTC	CASQVLAGYNEQFF
TRBV2	-	few	TRBJ2-3	TGTGCCAGCACCGAGGACCTGACGCGAGGGCCGAGTCGCACAGATACGCAGTATTTT	CASTEDLTRGPSRTDTQYF
TRBV6-5	-	-	TRBJ1-2	TGTGCCAGCAGTTACGGGGGGGACTATGGCTACACCTTC	CASSYGGDYGYTF
TRBV5-1	TRBD2	-	TRBJ2-7	TGCGCCAGCAGCTCCCGGACTAGCGGGGTTGAGCAGTACTTC	CASSSRTSGVEQYF
TRBV28	TRBD2	-	TRBJ2-2	TGTGCCAGCGCCCGGTGGGGACTAGCGGACACCGGGGAGCTGTTTTTT	CASARWGLADTGELFF
TRBV15	TRBD1	once	TRBJ1-6	TGTGCCACCAGCTACCCCGGGACAGGGGGTTCACCCCTCCACTTT	CATSYPGTGGSPLHF
TRBV5-8	-	-	TRBJ1-5	TGTGCCAGCAGCTCGCGGCGGGACTCCACTTATCAGCCCCAGCATTTT	CASSSRRDSTYQPQHF
TRBV5-5	-	-	TRBJ1-4	TGTGCCAGCAGCCTTACAGGTGGAAGCGATGAAAAACTGTTTTTT	CASSLTGGSDEKLFF
TRBV5-1	-	once	TRBJ1-6	TGCGCCAGCAGCTTCCGGACAGCAAATTCACCCCTCCACTTT	CASSFRTANSPLHF
TRBV13	-	-	TRBJ2-3	TGTGCCAGCGCCATAGGGGGTGGCACAGATACGCAGTATTTT	CASAIGGGTDTQYF
TRBV9	-	-	TRBJ2-1	TGTGCCAGCAGCGTTTCAGTGAGGCATGAGCAGTTCTTC	CASSVSVRHEQFF
TRBV5-1	-	-	TRBJ1-1	TGCGCCAGCAGCGCAGTCGAGGGGAACACTGAAGCTTTCTTT	CASSAVEGNTEAFF
TRBV29-1	TRBD1	-	TRBJ2-2	TGCAGCGTTGCGGACAGGGGGGAGCTGTTTTTT	CSVADRGELFF
TRBV5-4	TRBD1	-	TRBJ1-2	TGTGCCAGCAGCTTCAGGGGGCCGGGCTATGGCTACACCTTC	CASSFRGPGYGYTF
TRBV30	-	-	TRBJ2-2	TGTGCCTGGGAGACTAAGGGGGCCGGGGAGCTGTTTTTT	CAWETKGAGELFF
TRBV7-3	-	-	TRBJ2-1	TGTGCCAGCAGCGTAAACAGGGAAAGTGAGCAGTTCTTC	CASSVNRESEQFF
TRBV7-9	-	-	TRBJ1-1	TGTGCCAGCAGCTTAGACCGACTTGGCGGGACTGAAGCTTTCTTT	CASSLDRLGGTEAFF
TRBV11-2	-	-	TRBJ1-1	TGTGCCAGCAGCTTATTAGGGTTCAGGGTCGCTTTCTTT	CASSLLGFRVAFF
TRBV18	-	-	TRBJ1-1	TGTGCCAGCTCACCCCCAGGCAGACCCACTGAAGCTTTCTTT	CASSPPGRPTEAFF
TRBV25-1	-	-	TRBJ1-1	TGTGCCAGCGCTAGGGGGAGCGCGGCTTTCTTT	CASARGSAAFF
TRBV27	TRBD1	-	TRBJ1-1	TGTGCCAGCAGCCGAGGGACAGGGGGCACTGAAGCTTTCTTT	CASSRGTGGTEAFF
TRBV6-1	-	-	TRBJ1-5	TGTGCCAGCAGTGAGACAATTAGCAATCAGCCCCAGCATTTT	CASSETISNQPQHF